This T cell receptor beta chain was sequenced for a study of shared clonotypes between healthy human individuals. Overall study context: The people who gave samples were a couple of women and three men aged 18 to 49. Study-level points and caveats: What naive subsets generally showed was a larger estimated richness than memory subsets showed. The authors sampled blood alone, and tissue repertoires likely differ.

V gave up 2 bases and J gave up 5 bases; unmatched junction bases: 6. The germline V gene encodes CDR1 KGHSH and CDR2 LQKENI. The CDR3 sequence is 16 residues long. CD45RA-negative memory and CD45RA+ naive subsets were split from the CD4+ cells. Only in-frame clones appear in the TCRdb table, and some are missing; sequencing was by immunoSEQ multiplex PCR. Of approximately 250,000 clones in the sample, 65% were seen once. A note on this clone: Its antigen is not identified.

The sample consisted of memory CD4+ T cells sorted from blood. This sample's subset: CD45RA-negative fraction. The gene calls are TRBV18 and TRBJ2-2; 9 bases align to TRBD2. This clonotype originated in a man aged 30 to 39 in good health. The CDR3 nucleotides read TGTGCCAGCTCACCATTTAGCGGGAGCCGGACCGGGGAGCTGTTTTTT. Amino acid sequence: CASSPFSGSRTGELFF.